Included here is one TCR beta chain sequence, with context. Antigen: not known. TCRdb's table, derived via immunoSEQ multiplex PCR, lists solely in-frame clones and lacks some. The sample contains tens of thousands of clones, roughly four fifths of which appear only once. V lost 1 base, J lost 8 bases, and 15 bases lay in between. The CDR3 has 14 amino acids. Germline CDR1 SGHTA, CDR2 FQGTGA. This entry belongs to a study of OX40 agonist ivuxolimab in advanced cancers. Whole-study results and caveats: Blood T cells, both CD4+ and CD8+, expanded clonally by week 6 at 0.1 to 3.0 mg/kg.

The chain recombines TRBV7-3 with TRBJ2-7, with D possibly matching TRBD2 (6 bases). The material sequenced was CD4+ or CD8+ T cells sorted from blood, taken in a trial of the OX40 agonist ivuxolimab. The clonotype comes from an adult with an advanced solid tumor such as melanoma, head and neck, liver or kidney cancer. CDR3 DNA: TGTGCCAGCAGCTTAATGGGGGGAAGTATGAAGCAGTACTTC. This codes for CASSLMGGSMKQYF.